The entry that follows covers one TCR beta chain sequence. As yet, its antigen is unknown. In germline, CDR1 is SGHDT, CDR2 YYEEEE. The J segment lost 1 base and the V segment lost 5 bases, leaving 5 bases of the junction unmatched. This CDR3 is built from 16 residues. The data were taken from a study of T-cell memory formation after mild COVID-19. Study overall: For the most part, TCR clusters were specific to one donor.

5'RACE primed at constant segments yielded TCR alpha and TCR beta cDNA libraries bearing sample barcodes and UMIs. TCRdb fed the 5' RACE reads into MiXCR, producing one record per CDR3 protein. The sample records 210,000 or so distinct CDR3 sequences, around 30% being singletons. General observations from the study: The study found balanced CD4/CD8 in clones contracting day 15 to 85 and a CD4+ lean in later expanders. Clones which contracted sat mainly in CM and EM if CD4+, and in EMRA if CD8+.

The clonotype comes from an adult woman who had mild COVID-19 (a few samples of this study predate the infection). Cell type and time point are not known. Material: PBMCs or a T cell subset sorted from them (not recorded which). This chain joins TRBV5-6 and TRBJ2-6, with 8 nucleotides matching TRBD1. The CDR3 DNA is TGTGCCAGCAGTGTCCGACAGGGGTCTGGGGCCAACGTCCTGACTTTC. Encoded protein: CASSVRQGSGANVLTF.